The 6 T cell receptor beta chains reported below all come from one sample, sequenced in a study of cytomegalovirus exposure and HLA in healthy donors. The PCR made use of 60 Vbeta and 13 Jbeta primers. Data came from immunoSEQ multiplex PCR; TCRdb stores just in-frame clones and leaves some out. The sample has about 56,000 clones, about 79% seen once; the top ten hold 1.5% to 2%. Specimen: PBMCs. These receptors were taken from a man aged 40-49 years in good health and CMV-seronegative.

The chain carries TRBV5-1 and TRBJ2-5; possibly TRBD2 for D (5 bases). Per the germline V gene, CDR1 is SGHRS and CDR2 is YFSETQ. V was pared by 0 bases and J by 5 bases, with 14 bases between. The CDR3 has 15 residues. CDR3 sequence reads: CASSLDGIIGETQYF. CDR3 DNA sequence: TGCGCCAGCAGCTTGGACGGGATAATCGGGGAGACCCAGTACTTC.

This clone showed up just once. This sequence joins TRBV29-1 and TRBJ1-1; 12 bases are shared with TRBD1. The J segment lost 5 bases and the V segment lost 4 bases, leaving 5 bases of the junction unmatched. The CDR3 consists of 14 residues. Germline lookup yields CDR1 SQVTM and CDR2 ANQGSEA. The CDR3 loop is CSVGGQGARTEAFF. CDR3 sequence (DNA): TGCAGCGTTGGGGGACAGGGGGCGCGAACTGAAGCTTTCTTT.

The chain has TRBV9 and TRBJ2-3; 12 nucleotides match TRBD2. Trimming removed 1 base from V and 3 bases from J; junction bases left unmatched: 6. Germline values: CDR1 SGDLS, CDR2 YYNGEE. This CDR3 is 17 amino acids long. CDR3 DNA sequence: TGTGCCAGCAGCGTACAACTAGCGGGGGGCGAAACAGATACGCAGTATTTT. Residues: CASSVQLAGGETDTQYF.

This clone was seen only a few times. V is TRBV10-3 and J is TRBJ1-1; a possible D gene is TRBD1 (5 bases). Per the germline V gene, CDR1 is ENHRY and CDR2 is SYGVKD. V was shortened by 0 bases and J by 0 bases, with 8 bases between the two germline ends. The CDR3 covers 15 residues. The CDR3 bases are TGTGCCATCAGTGAGTCAAAGGGGATGAACACTGAAGCTTTCTTT. Amino acid sequence: CAISESKGMNTEAFF.

The chain links TRBV7-2 to TRBJ1-3; TRBD1 matches 10 bases. Per germline, CDR1 SGHTA and CDR2 FQGNSA. CDR3 length: 17 amino acids. Germline trimming cut 5 bases from V and 3 bases from J; bases unmatched to any gene: 10. CDR3 DNA sequence: TGTGCCAGCAGCCCACGGACAGGGGGGACAGGTGGAAACACCATATATTTT. It specifies CASSPRTGGTGGNTIYF.

This chain joins TRBV6-1 and TRBJ1-5; no clear D. Germline CDR1 is MNHNS and CDR2 is SASEGT. V gave up 7 bases and J gave up 0 bases, with 13 bases separating them. This CDR3 has 15 residues. The CDR3 region is CASIRDAYSNQPQHF. CDR3 sequence (DNA): TGTGCCAGCATCCGCGATGCGTATAGCAATCAGCCCCAGCATTTT.